These 14 T cell receptor beta chains came from one sample sequenced in a study of cytomegalovirus exposure and HLA in healthy donors. The PCR made use of 60 Vbeta and 13 Jbeta primers. TCRdb's table, derived via immunoSEQ multiplex PCR, lists solely in-frame clones and lacks some. The sample yields about 90,000 clones, around 80% seen once. Sequenced: PBMCs. These receptors originate from a man aged 25-40 years in good health and CMV-seronegative.

The chain has TRBV29-1 and TRBJ1-2; D might be TRBD1 (5 bases). Germline CDR1 and CDR2: SQVTM and ANQGSEA. Trimming cost V 3 bases and J 7 bases, with 15 bases left between them. CDR3 length: 13 amino acids. Written as DNA, the CDR3 is TGCAGCGTTGATTTTGGGGGACTTTTTGGCTACACCTTC. This codes for CSVDFGGLFGYTF.

This clone was detected a few times. The rearrangement links TRBV12-5 to TRBJ1-4; D gene uncertain. The V gene's germline CDR1 is LGHNT and CDR2 FRNRAP. The CDR3 length is 15 residues. V dropped 2 bases and J dropped 0 bases, with 7 bases sitting between them. The CDR3 coding sequence is TGTGCTAGTGGTTTGTGGGCCACAACTAATGAAAAACTGTTTTTT. Encoded protein: CASGLWATTNEKLFF.

This clone has only one observation. V is TRBV9 and J is TRBJ1-2; 7 bases fit TRBD1. The CDR3 is 17 amino acids. Per the germline V gene, CDR1 is SGDLS and CDR2 is YYNGEE. Unmatched junction bases numbered 13, after V lost 3 bases and J lost 2 bases. The CDR3 DNA is TGTGCCAGCAGCGGCGAGAGGCCAGGGGGAGCCAACTATGGCTACACCTTC. Protein sequence: CASSGERPGGANYGYTF.

The rearrangement uses TRBV15 and TRBJ1-1; D is possibly TRBD1 (6 bases). The V gene lost 5 bases and the J gene lost 1 base, with 17 bases spanning the gap. The CDR3 has 16 amino acids. The germline V gene encodes CDR1 LNHNV and CDR2 YYDKDF (reference sequence). CDR3: CATSPSQGPGNTEAFF. CDR3 sequence (DNA): TGTGCCACCAGCCCGTCTCAGGGGCCGGGGAACACTGAAGCTTTCTTT.

The chain has TRBV19 and TRBJ2-1, with a tentative D call TRBD2 (5 bases). V shed 3 bases and J shed 10 bases, with 22 bases lying between them. CDR1 is LNHDA, CDR2 SQIVND, per germline (reference sequence). The CDR3 extends over 16 amino acids. The CDR3 loop is CASSIGSTKSQWEQFF. CDR3 nucleotide sequence: TGTGCCAGTAGTATTGGGTCGACTAAATCCCAATGGGAGCAGTTCTTC.

The chain is built from TRBV11-2 and TRBJ2-5; D possibly corresponds to TRBD2 (6 bases). The J call may be wrong; the DNA end is better matched by TRBJ2-7. This CDR3 region has 15 residues. From germline, CDR1 is SGHAT and CDR2 FQNNGV. Here the CDR3 DNA reads TGTGCCAGCAGCTTAACCAGGACTACGACCTACGAGCAGTACTTC. Protein: CASSLTRTTTYEQYF.

Comment on this clone: The junction differs from germline at one of its ends, possibly a read error. V is TRBV7-9 and J is TRBJ1-4, with TRBD1 matching over 9 bases. The CDR3 length is 14 residues. Germline values: CDR1 SEHNR, CDR2 FQNEAQ (reference sequence). CDR3 protein: CSSSSGTGREKLFF. CDR3 nucleotide sequence: TGTTCCAGCAGCTCCGGGACAGGGCGTGAAAAACTGTTTTTT.

The chain is built from TRBV4-2 and TRBJ2-5; 9 positions match TRBD2. This CDR3 spans 16 amino acids. Trimming took 2 bases from V and 3 from J; bases not matched to a gene: 7. The germline V gene has CDR1 LGHNA and CDR2 YNFKEQ. Written as DNA, the CDR3 is TGTGCCAGCAGCCAATTTAGCGGGGGCCAGGAAGAGACCCAGTACTTC. This codes for CASSQFSGGQEETQYF.

V usage is TRBV5-1 and J usage is TRBJ2-7, with D perhaps matching TRBD1 (6 bases). This CDR3 has 15 amino acids. Trimming cost V 1 base and J 3 bases, with 14 bases left between them. Germline lookup yields CDR1 SGHRS and CDR2 YFSETQ. CDR3 region: CASSLSTGYYYEQYF. The CDR3 DNA reads as TGCGCCAGCAGCTTGTCAACAGGGTACTACTACGAGCAGTACTTC.

The chain is built from TRBV4-2 and TRBJ1-4; 9 nucleotides align to TRBD1. From germline, CDR1 is LGHNA and CDR2 YNFKEQ. There are 15 residues in the CDR3. With 5 bases clipped from V and 5 bases from J, the junction kept 6 bases outside the gene matches. DNA of the CDR3: TGTGCCAGCAGCGGGACAGGGAAGCAAAATGAAAAACTGTTTTTT. Amino acids: CASSGTGKQNEKLFF.

Regarding this clone: The germline gene is not matched at one end of the junction; a read error may be the cause. V usage is TRBV6-5 and J usage is TRBJ1-1, with D perhaps matching TRBD1 (5 bases). Germline CDR1 MNHEY, CDR2 SVGAGI. The CDR3 spans 13 residues. CDR3 in DNA: TGTGCCAGCAGTTCCATACCCAGGGTAGGAGCTTCCTTT. This sequence encodes CASSSIPRVGASF.

The J gene is TRBJ2-2, the V gene TRBV6-5; D unresolved. The CDR3 contains 15 residues. Germline CDR1 and CDR2: MNHEY and SVGAGI. Trimming took 0 bases from V and 4 from J, leaving 9 bases between them. In DNA, the CDR3 is TGTGCCAGCAGTTACTCCCCTCGTATCACCGGGGAGCTGTTTTTT. Its protein is CASSYSPRITGELFF.

The DNA for the CDR3 is TGTGCCAGCGGCCGTGAACAGGGTATAAGCTCCTATAATTCACCCCTCCACTTT. It is translated as CASGREQGISSYNSPLHF. The chain recombines TRBV7-2 with TRBJ1-6; tentatively, D is TRBD1 (6 bases). Trimming took off 8 bases at V and 0 bases at J, with 20 bases between the two ends. The V gene's germline CDR1 is SGHTA and CDR2 FQGNSA. The CDR3 runs 18 residues.

This clone showed up just once. The J gene is TRBJ1-4, the V gene TRBV29-1, with 8 positions matching TRBD1. The CDR3 is made up of 15 amino acids. V gave up 8 bases and J gave up 8 bases; unmatched junction bases: 16. Germline loops: CDR1 SQVTM, CDR2 ANQGSEA. The CDR3 region has the DNA TGCAGCTCCCGCGTCATCCAGGGGGCTCGAGAAAAACTGTTTTTT. It is translated as CSSRVIQGAREKLFF.